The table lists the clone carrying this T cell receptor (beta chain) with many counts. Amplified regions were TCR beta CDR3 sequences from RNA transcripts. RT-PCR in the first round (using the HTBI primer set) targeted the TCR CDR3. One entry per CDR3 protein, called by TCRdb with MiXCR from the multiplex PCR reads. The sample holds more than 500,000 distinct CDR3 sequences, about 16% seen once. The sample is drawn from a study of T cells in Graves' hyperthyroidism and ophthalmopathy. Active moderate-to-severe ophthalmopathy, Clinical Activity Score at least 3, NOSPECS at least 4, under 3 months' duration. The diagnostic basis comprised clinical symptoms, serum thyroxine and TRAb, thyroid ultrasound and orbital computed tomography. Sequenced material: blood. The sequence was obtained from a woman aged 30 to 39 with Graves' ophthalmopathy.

CDR3 region: CASSENGGAGTEAFF. CDR3 nucleotides: TGTGCCAGCAGTGAAAATGGGGGGGCGGGCACTGAAGCTTTCTTT. The chain employs TRBV2 and TRBJ1-1, with D possibly matching TRBD1 (6 bases). Germline values: CDR1 SNHLY, CDR2 FYNNEI. Trimming cost V 2 bases and J 4 bases, with 14 bases left between them. The CDR3 spans 15 residues.